This TCR beta chain was recovered during a study of T cell responses to AZD1222 COVID-19 vaccine. General study findings and limits: Unmutated regions of variants are reportedly targeted by nearly half of spike-specific TCRs. Donors skewed white British and female; clonal diversity was possibly underestimated.

About this clone itself: Its specificity is unknown.

Here immunoSEQ multiplex PCR was the method, and the copy in TCRdb shows in-frame clones only, minus some. The sample lists tens of thousands of clones, 92% occurring once. The CDR3 loop spans 11 amino acids. Deletions cut 8 bases from V and 4 bases from J, with 5 bases between. Germline V lookup: CDR1 KGHSH, CDR2 LQKENI. The source material was peripheral blood, sampled on day 0 of AZD1222 vaccination. This chain joins TRBV18 and TRBJ2-2; no firm D call. The sequence came from an adult in good health. The DNA of the CDR3 is TGTGCCAGCGCTATCACCGGGGAGCTGTTTTTT. This encodes CASAITGELFF.